Described below is a single T cell receptor (beta chain) sequence and its context. The entry originates in a study of cytomegalovirus exposure and HLA in healthy donors. Primers for the PCR totalled 60 Vbeta and 13 Jbeta. TCRdb's table, derived via immunoSEQ multiplex PCR, lists solely in-frame clones and lacks some. This repertoire shows 180,000 or so clones, approximately 85% found once; its top ten account for roughly 8.8%. Trimming left V 7 bases short and J 6 bases short, with 17 bases between. CDR3 length: 14 amino acids. Germline-derived CDR1 and CDR2 are MGHRA and YSYEKL. This sequence was found in a man younger than 35 in good health and CMV-seropositive. The chain has TRBV4-1 and TRBJ2-3, with D perhaps matching TRBD2 (5 bases). The sample comprised PBMCs. CDR3 region: CASTEVPERDTQYF. The CDR3 DNA reads as TGCGCCAGCACGGAGGTCCCCGAGAGGGATACGCAGTATTTT.